These T cell receptor beta chains were read from a single sample in a study of CD8 T cells in ankylosing spondylitis. TCRdb passed the 5' RACE reads through MiXCR, listing each CDR3 protein once. Seen here are around 150,000 distinct CDR3 sequences, 15% to 20% observed once, and the top ten hold about 8%. The sample consisted of blood, either unsorted or a sorted T cell fraction (not recorded which). The source is a male donor with ankylosing spondylitis or in good health (not recorded which). CDR3s include the opening cysteine and the closing phenylalanine or tryptophan. The order of the fields is J gene, clone size, D gene, V gene, CDR3 DNA, CDR3 protein. A D gene is named only where the DNA matches it firmly. Clone size is shown for a subset of rows, as once, few, many or a class of expanded clone.

J: TRBJ1-4
size: few
D: .
V: TRBV7-2
DNA: TGTGCCAGCAGCCTAAACGGGGGTCGTGAAAAACTGTTTTTT
CDR3: CASSLNGGREKLFF

J: TRBJ2-2
size: many
D: .
V: TRBV20-1
DNA: TGCAGTGCTAGAAGGGTGTCCGGGGCGAGGGCCGGGGAGCTGTTTTTT
CDR3: CSARRVSGARAGELFF

J: TRBJ1-5
size: .
D: .
V: TRBV27
DNA: TGTGCCAGCAGTTTAGACTGGACAACCAATCAGCCCCAGCATTTT
CDR3: CASSLDWTTNQPQHF

J: TRBJ1-6
size: few
D: .
V: TRBV5-1
DNA: TGCGCCAGCAGCTTGATTCAGAAGGATTCACCCCTCCACTTT
CDR3: CASSLIQKDSPLHF

J: TRBJ2-6
size: many
D: .
V: TRBV20-1
DNA: TGCAGTGCTAGAGATAGCACTAAGACGCTTAGCTCTGGGGCCAACGTCCTGACTTTC
CDR3: CSARDSTKTLSSGANVLTF

J: TRBJ2-5
size: .
D: .
V: TRBV28
DNA: TGTGCCAGCAGTTTAGAGCAGACCCAGTACTTC
CDR3: CASSLEQTQYF

J: TRBJ2-3
size: .
D: TRBD2
V: TRBV5-4
DNA: TGTGCCAGCAGCTTGGAGGCTAGCGGGAGAGGTCCAGATACGCAGTATTTT
CDR3: CASSLEASGRGPDTQYF

J: TRBJ2-1
size: many
D: TRBD1
V: TRBV5-1
DNA: TGCGCCAGCAAGGGGGCGCATAATGAGCAGTTCTTC
CDR3: CASKGAHNEQFF

J: TRBJ2-1
size: few
D: TRBD1
V: TRBV20-1
DNA: TGCAGTCCAGGGACAGGGGGTTACAATGAGCAGTTCTTC
CDR3: CSPGTGGYNEQFF

J: TRBJ2-5
size: .
D: TRBD2
V: TRBV4-2
DNA: TGTGCCAGCAGCCATAAACTAGCGGGAGCGGGGGAGACCCAGCACTTC
CDR3: CASSHKLAGAGETQHF

J: TRBJ2-7
size: many
D: .
V: TRBV10-3
DNA: TGTGCCATCAGGAGGGACGTCTATACCTACGAGCAGTACTTC
CDR3: CAIRRDVYTYEQYF

J: TRBJ2-7
size: few
D: .
V: TRBV20-1
DNA: TGCAGTGCTCCGCGGGTTTACGAGCAGTACTTC
CDR3: CSAPRVYEQYF

J: TRBJ2-3
size: .
D: .
V: TRBV29-1
DNA: TGCAGCGTGGTGGGGCCGAGCACAGATACGCAGTATTTT
CDR3: CSVVGPSTDTQYF

J: TRBJ2-5
size: .
D: .
V: TRBV5-1
DNA: TGCGCCAGCAGCCAGGGGATCCAAGAGACCCAGTACTTC
CDR3: CASSQGIQETQYF

J: TRBJ1-2
size: .
D: .
V: TRBV5-1
DNA: TGCGCCAGCAGCTTCAGACAGATCTATGGCTACACCTTC
CDR3: CASSFRQIYGYTF

J: TRBJ2-3
size: few
D: TRBD2
V: TRBV28
DNA: TGTGCCAGCAGTTTATTAGGCGGGAGGCAGTATTTT
CDR3: CASSLLGGRQYF

J: TRBJ2-2
size: few
D: .
V: TRBV15
DNA: TGTGCCACCAGCAGGGATACACGGTACACCGGGGAGCTGTTTTTT
CDR3: CATSRDTRYTGELFF

J: TRBJ2-7
size: .
D: .
V: TRBV11-1
DNA: TGTGCCAGCAGCTTAGCCTCGCCAGGGGTCTACGAGCAGTACTTC
CDR3: CASSLASPGVYEQYF

J: TRBJ2-1
size: few
D: .
V: TRBV7-3
DNA: TGTGCCAGCGGGTACGGGGCCATATCTTACAATGAGCAGTTCTTC
CDR3: CASGYGAISYNEQFF

J: TRBJ2-3
size: many
D: TRBD2
V: TRBV4-1
DNA: TGCGCCAGCAGCCAGATCAGGGAGGGAGGCACAGATACGCAGTATTTT
CDR3: CASSQIREGGTDTQYF

J: TRBJ2-7
size: many
D: .
V: TRBV4-2
DNA: TGTGCCAGCAGCCAGGAACTAGGCTACGAGCAGTACTTC
CDR3: CASSQELGYEQYF

J: TRBJ2-7
size: many
D: .
V: TRBV7-6
DNA: TGTGCCAGCAGCTTAGTTCTTTCGGCAGCCTACGAGCAGTACTTC
CDR3: CASSLVLSAAYEQYF

J: TRBJ2-2
size: .
D: TRBD2
V: TRBV5-1
DNA: TGCGCCAGCAGCCCCGGACTAGCGGGAGTCGCCGGGGAGCTGTTTTTT
CDR3: CASSPGLAGVAGELFF

J: TRBJ2-2
size: few
D: .
V: TRBV18
DNA: TGTGCCAGCTCACCTGCGGGTACCGGGGAGCTGTTTTTT
CDR3: CASSPAGTGELFF